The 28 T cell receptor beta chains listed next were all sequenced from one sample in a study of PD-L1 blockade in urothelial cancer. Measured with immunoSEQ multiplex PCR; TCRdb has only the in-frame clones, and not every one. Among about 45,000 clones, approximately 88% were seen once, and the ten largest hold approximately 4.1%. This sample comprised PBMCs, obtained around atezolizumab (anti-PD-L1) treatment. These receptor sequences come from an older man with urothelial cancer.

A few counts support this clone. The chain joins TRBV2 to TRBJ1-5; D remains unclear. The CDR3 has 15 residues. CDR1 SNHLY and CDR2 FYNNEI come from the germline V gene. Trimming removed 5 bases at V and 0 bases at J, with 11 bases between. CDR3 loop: CASSIRAASNQPQHF. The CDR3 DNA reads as TGTGCCAGCAGTATCAGAGCGGCTAGCAATCAGCCCCAGCATTTT.

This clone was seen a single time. The CDR3 DNA is TGCGCCAGCAGCCCCGAGGGCAGCAACTACTATGGCTACACCTTC. Translated: CASSPEGSNYYGYTF. The V and J genes are TRBV5-1 and TRBJ1-2; no definite D call. Germline V CDR1 and CDR2: SGHRS, YFSETQ. V was clipped by 4 bases and J by 3 bases, with 16 bases between them. The CDR3 consists of 15 residues. The full variable domain, with the rest looked up from reference TRBV5-1 and TRBJ1-2, is KAGVTQTPRYLIKTRGQQVTLSCSPISGHRSVSWYQQTPGQGLQFLFEYFSETQRNKGNFPGRFSGRQFSNSRSEMNVSTLELGDSALYLCASSPEGSNYYGYTFGSGTRLTVV.

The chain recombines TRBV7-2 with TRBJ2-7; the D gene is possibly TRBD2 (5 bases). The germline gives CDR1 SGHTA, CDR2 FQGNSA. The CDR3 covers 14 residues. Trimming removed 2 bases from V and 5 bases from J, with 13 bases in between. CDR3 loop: CASSLPSLVNEQYF. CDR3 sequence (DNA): TGTGCCAGCAGCTTACCCTCACTAGTTAACGAGCAGTACTTC.

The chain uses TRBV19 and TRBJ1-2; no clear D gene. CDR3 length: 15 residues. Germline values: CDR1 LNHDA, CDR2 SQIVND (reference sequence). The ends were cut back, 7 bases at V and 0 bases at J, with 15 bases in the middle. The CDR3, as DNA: TGTGCCAGTAACCCCTCCGCCGGAGCTAACTATGGCTACACCTTC. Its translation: CASNPSAGANYGYTF. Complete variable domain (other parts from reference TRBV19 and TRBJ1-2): DGGITQSPKYLFRKEGQNVTLSCEQNLNHDAMYWYRQDPGQGLRLIYYSQIVNDFQKGDIAEGYSVSREKKESFPLTVTSAQKNPTAFYLCASNPSAGANYGYTFGSGTRLTVV.

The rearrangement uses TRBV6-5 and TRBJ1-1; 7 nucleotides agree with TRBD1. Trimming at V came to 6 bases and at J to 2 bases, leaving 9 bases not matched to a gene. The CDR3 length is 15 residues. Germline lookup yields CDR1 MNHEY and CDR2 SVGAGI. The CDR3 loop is CASSPASGGNTEAFF. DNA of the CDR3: TGTGCCAGCAGCCCCGCGTCAGGGGGTAACACTGAAGCTTTCTTT.

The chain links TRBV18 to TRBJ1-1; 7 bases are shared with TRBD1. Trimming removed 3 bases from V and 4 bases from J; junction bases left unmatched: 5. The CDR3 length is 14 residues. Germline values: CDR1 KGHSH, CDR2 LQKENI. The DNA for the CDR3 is TGTGCCAGCTCACCCCCGACAGGGAGCACTGAAGCTTTCTTT. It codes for CASSPPTGSTEAFF.

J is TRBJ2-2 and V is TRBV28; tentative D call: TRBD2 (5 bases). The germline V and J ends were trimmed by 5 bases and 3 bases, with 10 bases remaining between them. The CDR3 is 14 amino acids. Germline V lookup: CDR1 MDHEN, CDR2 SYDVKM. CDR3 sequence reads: CASSPGIYTGELFF. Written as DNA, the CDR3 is TGTGCCAGCAGTCCCGGGATTTACACCGGGGAGCTGTTTTTT.

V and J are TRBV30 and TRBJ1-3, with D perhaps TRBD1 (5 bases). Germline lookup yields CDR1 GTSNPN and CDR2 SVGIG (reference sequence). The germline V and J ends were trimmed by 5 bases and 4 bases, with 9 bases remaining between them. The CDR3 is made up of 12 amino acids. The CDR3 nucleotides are TGTGCCTGGGGGACTCAGGGAAACACCATATATTTT. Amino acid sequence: CAWGTQGNTIYF. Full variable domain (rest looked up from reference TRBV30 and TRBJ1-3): SQTIHQWPATLVQPVGSPLSLECTVEGTSNPNLYWYRQAAGRGLQLLFYSVGIGQISSEVPQNLSASRPQDRQFILSSKKLLLSDSGFYLCAWGTQGNTIYFGEGSWLTVV.

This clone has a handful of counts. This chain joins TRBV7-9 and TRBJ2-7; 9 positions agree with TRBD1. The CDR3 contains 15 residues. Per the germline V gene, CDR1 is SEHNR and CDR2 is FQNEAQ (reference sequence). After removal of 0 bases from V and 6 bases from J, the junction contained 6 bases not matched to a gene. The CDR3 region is CASSLAGTGFSEQYF. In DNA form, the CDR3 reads TGTGCCAGCAGCTTAGCCGGGACAGGGTTCTCCGAGCAGTACTTC.

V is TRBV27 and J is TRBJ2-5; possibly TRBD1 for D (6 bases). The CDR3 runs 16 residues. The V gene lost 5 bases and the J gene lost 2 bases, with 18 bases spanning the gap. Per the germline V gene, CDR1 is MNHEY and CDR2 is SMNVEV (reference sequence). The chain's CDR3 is CASSNPRAGAQETQYF. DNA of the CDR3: TGTGCCAGCAGTAACCCCCGGGCAGGGGCTCAAGAGACCCAGTACTTC.

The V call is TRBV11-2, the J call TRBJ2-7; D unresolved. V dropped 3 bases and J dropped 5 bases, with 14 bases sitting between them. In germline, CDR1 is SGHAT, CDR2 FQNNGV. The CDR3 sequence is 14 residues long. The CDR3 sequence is CASSFPQSRNEQYF. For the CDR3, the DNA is TGTGCCAGCAGCTTTCCCCAGTCTAGGAACGAGCAGTACTTC.

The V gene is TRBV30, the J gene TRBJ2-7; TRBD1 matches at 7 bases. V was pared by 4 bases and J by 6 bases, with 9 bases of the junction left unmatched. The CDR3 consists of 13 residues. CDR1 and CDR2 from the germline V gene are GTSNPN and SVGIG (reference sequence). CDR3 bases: TGTGCCTGGAACCGGGACAGTCCGGGCGAGCAGTACTTC. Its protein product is CAWNRDSPGEQYF.

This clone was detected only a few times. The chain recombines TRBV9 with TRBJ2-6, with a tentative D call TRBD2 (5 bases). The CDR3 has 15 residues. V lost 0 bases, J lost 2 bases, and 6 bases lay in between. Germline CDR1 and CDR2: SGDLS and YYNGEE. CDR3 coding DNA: TGTGCCAGCAGCGTAGACGGGACTGGGGCCAACGTCCTGACTTTC. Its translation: CASSVDGTGANVLTF.

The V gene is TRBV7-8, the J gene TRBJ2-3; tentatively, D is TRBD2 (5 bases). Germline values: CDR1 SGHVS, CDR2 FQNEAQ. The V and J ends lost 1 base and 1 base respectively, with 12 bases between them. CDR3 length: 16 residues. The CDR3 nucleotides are TGTGCCAGCAGCTTAGGAGTCCTGCGGGGCACAGATACGCAGTATTTT. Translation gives CASSLGVLRGTDTQYF.

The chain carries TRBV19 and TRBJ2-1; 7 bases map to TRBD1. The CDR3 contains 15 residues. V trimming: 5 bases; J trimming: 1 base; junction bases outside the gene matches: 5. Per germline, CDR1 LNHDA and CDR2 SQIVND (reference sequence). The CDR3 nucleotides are TGTGCCAGTAGTCGAAGCAGGGGGTCCTACAATGAGCAGTTCTTC. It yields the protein CASSRSRGSYNEQFF.

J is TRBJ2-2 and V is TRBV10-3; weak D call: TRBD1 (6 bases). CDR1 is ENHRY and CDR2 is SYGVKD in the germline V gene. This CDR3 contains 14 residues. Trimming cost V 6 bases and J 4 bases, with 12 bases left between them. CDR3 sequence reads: CAIRPGQPTGELFF. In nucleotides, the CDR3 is TGTGCCATCAGACCGGGACAACCCACCGGGGAGCTGTTTTTT.

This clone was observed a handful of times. Here the CDR3 reads CASSLGRITDTQYF. In DNA form, the CDR3 reads TGCGCCAGCAGCTTGGGGAGGATCACAGATACGCAGTATTTT. V usage is TRBV5-1 and J usage is TRBJ2-3; D is perhaps TRBD2 (5 bases). This CDR3 has 14 residues. Trimming took off 0 bases at V and 2 bases at J, with 7 bases between the two ends. Per germline, CDR1 SGHRS and CDR2 YFSETQ.

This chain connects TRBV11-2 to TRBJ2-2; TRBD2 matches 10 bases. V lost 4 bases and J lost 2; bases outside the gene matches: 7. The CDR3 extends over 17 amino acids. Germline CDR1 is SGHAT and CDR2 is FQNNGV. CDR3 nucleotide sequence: TGTGCCAGCAGCTCGCTGCGGACTAGCGGAAACACCGGGGAGCTGTTTTTT. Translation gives CASSSLRTSGNTGELFF.

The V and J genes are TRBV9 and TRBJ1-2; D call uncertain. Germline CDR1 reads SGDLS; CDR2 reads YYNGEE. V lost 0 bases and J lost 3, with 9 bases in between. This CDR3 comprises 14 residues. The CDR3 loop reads CASSVESGYYGYTF. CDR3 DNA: TGTGCCAGCAGCGTAGAATCAGGCTACTATGGCTACACCTTC.

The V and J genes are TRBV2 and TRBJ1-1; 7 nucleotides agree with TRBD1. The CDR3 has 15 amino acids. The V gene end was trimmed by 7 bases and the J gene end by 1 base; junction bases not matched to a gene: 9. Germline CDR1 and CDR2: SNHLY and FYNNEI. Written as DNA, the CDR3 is TGTGCCAGCAAGGCGGCAGGGGGTTCGAACACTGAAGCTTTCTTT. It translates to CASKAAGGSNTEAFF.

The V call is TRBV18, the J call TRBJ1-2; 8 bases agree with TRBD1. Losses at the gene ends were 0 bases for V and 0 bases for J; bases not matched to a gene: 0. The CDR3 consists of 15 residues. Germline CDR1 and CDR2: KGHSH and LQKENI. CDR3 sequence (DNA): TGTGCCAGCTCACCACCGGACAGGGCTAACTATGGCTACACCTTC. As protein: CASSPPDRANYGYTF.

The DNA for the CDR3 is TGTGCCATCAGTGACTCTAACTATGGCTACACCTTC. Its translation is CAISDSNYGYTF. This chain uses TRBV10-3 with TRBJ1-2; D unresolved. The V end lost 3 bases, the J end lost 0 bases, and 2 bases lay between the germline ends. This CDR3 has 12 residues. Germline CDR1 ENHRY, CDR2 SYGVKD.

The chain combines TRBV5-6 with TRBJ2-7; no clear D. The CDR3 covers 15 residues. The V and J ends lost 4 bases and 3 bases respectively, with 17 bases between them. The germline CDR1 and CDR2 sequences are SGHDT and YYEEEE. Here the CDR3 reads CASSPLQSARYEQYF. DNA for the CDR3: TGTGCCAGCAGCCCCCTCCAGAGCGCACGCTACGAGCAGTACTTC. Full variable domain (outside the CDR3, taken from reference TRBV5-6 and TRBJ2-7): DAGVTQSPTHLIKTRGQQVTLRCSPKSGHDTVSWYQQALGQGPQFIFQYYEEEERQRGNFPDRFSGHQFPNYSSELNVNALLLGDSALYLCASSPLQSARYEQYFGPGTRLTVT.

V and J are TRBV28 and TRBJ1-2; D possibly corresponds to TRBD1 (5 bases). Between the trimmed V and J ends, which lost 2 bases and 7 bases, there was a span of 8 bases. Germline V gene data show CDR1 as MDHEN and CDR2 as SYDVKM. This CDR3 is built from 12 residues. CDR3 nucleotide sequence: TGTGCCAGCAGTTTAAGGGGCGGTGGCTACACCTTC. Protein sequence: CASSLRGGGYTF.

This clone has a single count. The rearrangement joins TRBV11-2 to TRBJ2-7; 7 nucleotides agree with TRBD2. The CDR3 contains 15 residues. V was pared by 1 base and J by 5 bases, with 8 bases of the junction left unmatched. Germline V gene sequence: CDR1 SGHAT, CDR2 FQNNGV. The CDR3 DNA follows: TGTGCCAGCAGCTTAGCCGTAGCGGGTCCCAACGAGCAGTACTTC. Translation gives CASSLAVAGPNEQYF.

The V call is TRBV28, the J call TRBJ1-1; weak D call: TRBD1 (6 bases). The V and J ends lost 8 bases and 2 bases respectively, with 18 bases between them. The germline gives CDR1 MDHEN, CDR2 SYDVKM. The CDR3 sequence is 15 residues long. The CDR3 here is CASSVYGTTNTEAFF. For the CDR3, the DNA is TGTGCCAGCTCAGTTTACGGGACAACAAACACTGAAGCTTTCTTT.

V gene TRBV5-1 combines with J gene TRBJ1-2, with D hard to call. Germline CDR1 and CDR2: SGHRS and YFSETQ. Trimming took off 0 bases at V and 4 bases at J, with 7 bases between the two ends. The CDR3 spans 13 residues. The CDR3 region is CASSLDLVYGYTF. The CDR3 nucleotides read TGCGCCAGCAGCTTGGATCTAGTCTATGGCTACACCTTC.

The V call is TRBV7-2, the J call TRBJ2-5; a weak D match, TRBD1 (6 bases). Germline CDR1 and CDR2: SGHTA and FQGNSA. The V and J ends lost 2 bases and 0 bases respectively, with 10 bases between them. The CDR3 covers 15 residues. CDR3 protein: CASSLSRGYQETQYF. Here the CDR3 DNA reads TGTGCCAGCAGCTTATCGAGGGGGTACCAAGAGACCCAGTACTTC. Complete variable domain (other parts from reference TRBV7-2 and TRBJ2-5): GAGVSQSPSNKVTEKGKDVELRCDPISGHTALYWYRQSLGQGLEFLIYFQGNSAPDKSGLPSDRFSAERTGGSVSTLTIQRTQQEDSAVYLCASSLSRGYQETQYFGPGTRLLVL.